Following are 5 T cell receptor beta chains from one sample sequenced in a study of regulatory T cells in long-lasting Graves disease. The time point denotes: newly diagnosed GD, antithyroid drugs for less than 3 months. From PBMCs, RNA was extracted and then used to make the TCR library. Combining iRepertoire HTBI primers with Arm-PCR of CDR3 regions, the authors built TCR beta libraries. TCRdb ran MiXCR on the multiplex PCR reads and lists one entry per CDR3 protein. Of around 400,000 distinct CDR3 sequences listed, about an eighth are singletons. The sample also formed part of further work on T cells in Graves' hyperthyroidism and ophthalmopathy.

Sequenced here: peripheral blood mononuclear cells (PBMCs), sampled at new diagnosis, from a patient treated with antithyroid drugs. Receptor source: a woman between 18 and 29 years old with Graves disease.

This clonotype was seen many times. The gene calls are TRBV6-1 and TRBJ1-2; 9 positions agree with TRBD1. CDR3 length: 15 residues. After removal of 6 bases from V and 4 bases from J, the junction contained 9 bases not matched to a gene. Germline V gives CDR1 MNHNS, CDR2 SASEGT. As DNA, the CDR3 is TGTGCCAGCAGCCCGCCGGGACAGGGACCCTATGGCTACACCTTC. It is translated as CASSPPGQGPYGYTF.

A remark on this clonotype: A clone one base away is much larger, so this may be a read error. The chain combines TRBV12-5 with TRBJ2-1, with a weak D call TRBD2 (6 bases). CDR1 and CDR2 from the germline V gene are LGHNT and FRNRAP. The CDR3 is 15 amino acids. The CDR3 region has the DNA TGTGCTAGTGGTTTGACCGCGGGACCCACCGATGAGCAGTGCTTC. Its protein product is CASGLTAGPTDEQCF.

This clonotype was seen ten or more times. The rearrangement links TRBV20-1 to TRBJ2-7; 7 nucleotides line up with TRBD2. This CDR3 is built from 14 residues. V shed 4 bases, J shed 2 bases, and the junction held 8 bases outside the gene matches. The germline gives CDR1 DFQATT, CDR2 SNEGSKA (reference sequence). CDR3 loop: CSAISQAGAYEQYF. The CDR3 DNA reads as TGCAGTGCTATATCACAGGCGGGAGCCTACGAGCAGTACTTC.

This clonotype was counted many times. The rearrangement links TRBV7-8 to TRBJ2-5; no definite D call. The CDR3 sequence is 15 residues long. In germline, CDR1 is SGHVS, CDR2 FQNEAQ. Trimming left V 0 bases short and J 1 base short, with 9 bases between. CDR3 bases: TGTGCCAGCAGCTTAGCGTGGCTGATCCAAGAGACCCAGTACTTC. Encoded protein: CASSLAWLIQETQYF.

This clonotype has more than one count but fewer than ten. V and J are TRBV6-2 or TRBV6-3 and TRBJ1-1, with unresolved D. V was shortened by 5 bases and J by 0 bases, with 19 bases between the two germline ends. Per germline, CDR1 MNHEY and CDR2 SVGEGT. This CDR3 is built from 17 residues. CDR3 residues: CASSPGPSLLMNTEAFF. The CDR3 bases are TGTGCCAGCAGTCCCGGGCCGTCTCTCCTGATGAACACTGAAGCTTTCTTT.